The source of this T cell receptor beta chain is a study of control samples from healthy donors and cancer patients. Germline values: CDR1 SNHLY, CDR2 FYNNEI. V was cut by 6 bases and J by 0 bases, with 6 bases left in between. The CDR3 covers 13 residues. Only in-frame clones appear in the TCRdb table, and some are missing; sequencing was by immunoSEQ multiplex PCR. The sample contains 95,000 to 120,000 clones, about 80% of which appear only once. This sequence was found in a man between 18 and 35 years old in good health. The genes are TRBV2 and TRBJ1-5; tentatively, D is TRBD1 (5 bases). The sample consisted of blood. CDR3 sequence reads: CASRGDSNQPQHF. The CDR3 DNA sequence: TGTGCCAGCAGGGGGGATAGCAATCAGCCCCAGCATTTT.